These T cell receptor beta chains were read from a single sample in a study of blood T cell repertoires in COVID-19. Only in-frame clones appear in the TCRdb table, and some are missing; sequencing was by immunoSEQ multiplex PCR. The sample lists around 150,000 clones; about 88% were seen once. The source material was peripheral blood. These receptors all stem from a young man with acute or convalescent COVID-19. Each CDR3 is given with its conserved first and last residue. Fields, in order: V gene, clone size, J gene, D gene, CDR3 protein, CDR3 DNA. The D gene is left open where the match is weak. A clone size is listed for some rows: how often the clone was seen (once, few, many), or a class if it is expanded.

v_call: TRBV24-1
clone_size: NA
j_call: TRBJ2-2
d_call: NA
cdr3_aa: CATSGLLNTGELFF
cdr3_nt: TGTGCCACCAGTGGACTCCTGAACACCGGGGAGCTGTTTTTT

v_call: TRBV7-9
clone_size: NA
j_call: TRBJ1-4
d_call: NA
cdr3_aa: CASSSSWGGEKLFF
cdr3_nt: TGTGCCAGCAGCTCCAGTTGGGGGGGGGAAAAACTGTTTTTT

v_call: TRBV7-9
clone_size: few
j_call: TRBJ2-7
d_call: TRBD1
cdr3_aa: CASSQWTGLREQYF
cdr3_nt: TGTGCCAGCAGCCAATGGACAGGATTACGGGAGCAGTACTTC

v_call: TRBV7-9
clone_size: once
j_call: TRBJ1-4
d_call: NA
cdr3_aa: CAIAGAAVEKLFF
cdr3_nt: TGTGCCATCGCGGGGGCAGCAGTTGAAAAACTGTTTTTT

v_call: TRBV7-9
clone_size: NA
j_call: TRBJ2-7
d_call: NA
cdr3_aa: CASSVSSYEQYF
cdr3_nt: TGTGCCAGCAGCGTTAGCTCCTACGAGCAGTACTTC

v_call: TRBV7-2
clone_size: NA
j_call: TRBJ1-4
d_call: NA
cdr3_aa: CASSSGLGGEKLFF
cdr3_nt: TGTGCCAGCAGCTCGGGACTGGGGGGTGAAAAACTGTTTTTT

v_call: TRBV18
clone_size: NA
j_call: TRBJ2-7
d_call: NA
cdr3_aa: CASSRDRQEPYEQYF
cdr3_nt: TGTGCCAGCTCGCGCGATAGACAGGAACCCTACGAGCAGTACTTC

v_call: TRBV7-3
clone_size: NA
j_call: TRBJ2-1
d_call: TRBD1
cdr3_aa: CASSSGTGRPYNEQFF
cdr3_nt: TGTGCCAGCAGCTCCGGGACAGGGAGGCCGTACAATGAGCAGTTCTTC

v_call: TRBV19
clone_size: NA
j_call: TRBJ2-5
d_call: NA
cdr3_aa: CASSIGTRGPTQETQYF
cdr3_nt: TGTGCCAGTAGTATAGGGACCAGGGGCCCTACCCAAGAGACCCAGTACTTC

v_call: TRBV27
clone_size: NA
j_call: TRBJ1-6
d_call: NA
cdr3_aa: CASSLVLGGNSPLHF
cdr3_nt: TGTGCCAGCAGTTTGGTTCTTGGCGGTAATTCACCCCTCCACTTT

v_call: TRBV3-1/TRBV3-2
clone_size: NA
j_call: TRBJ2-2
d_call: NA
cdr3_aa: CASSRAGRELFF
cdr3_nt: TGTGCCAGCAGCCGCGCGGGGCGGGAGCTGTTTTTT

v_call: TRBV11-2
clone_size: NA
j_call: TRBJ2-3
d_call: NA
cdr3_aa: CASSFGTGGSGTQYF
cdr3_nt: TGTGCCAGCAGCTTTGGGACGGGGGGCTCCGGTACGCAGTATTTT

v_call: TRBV6-2/TRBV6-3
clone_size: NA
j_call: TRBJ2-1
d_call: NA
cdr3_aa: CASSPTGQVAAYNEQFF
cdr3_nt: TGTGCCAGCAGCCCGACAGGGCAGGTAGCGGCCTACAATGAGCAGTTCTTC

v_call: TRBV4-1
clone_size: NA
j_call: TRBJ1-2
d_call: TRBD1
cdr3_aa: CASSQGVGQDRRGYTF
cdr3_nt: TGCGCCAGCAGCCAAGGCGTGGGACAGGATCGTCGGGGCTACACCTTC

v_call: TRBV4-2
clone_size: few
j_call: TRBJ2-2
d_call: TRBD2
cdr3_aa: CASSPLGGTANTGELFF
cdr3_nt: TGTGCCAGCAGCCCCCTGGGGGGGACGGCGAACACCGGGGAGCTGTTTTTT

v_call: TRBV10-1
clone_size: NA
j_call: TRBJ2-5
d_call: NA
cdr3_aa: CASSETGVKETQYF
cdr3_nt: TGCGCCAGCAGTGAGACCGGGGTTAAGGAGACCCAGTACTTC

v_call: TRBV13
clone_size: many
j_call: TRBJ2-2
d_call: NA
cdr3_aa: CASSSLVQRPTGELFF
cdr3_nt: TGTGCCAGCAGCTCCCTAGTGCAGCGGCCCACCGGGGAGCTGTTTTTT

v_call: TRBV19
clone_size: NA
j_call: TRBJ1-2
d_call: TRBD1
cdr3_aa: CASSDRTGGFYGYTF
cdr3_nt: TGTGCCAGTAGTGACCGGACAGGGGGATTCTATGGCTACACCTTC

v_call: TRBV6-6
clone_size: NA
j_call: TRBJ1-4
d_call: NA
cdr3_aa: CASATGSTLREKLFF
cdr3_nt: TGTGCCAGCGCAACAGGATCGACGCTCCGCGAAAAACTGTTTTTT

v_call: TRBV4-1
clone_size: NA
j_call: TRBJ2-2
d_call: TRBD1
cdr3_aa: CASSRKFPGQSNTGELFF
cdr3_nt: TGCGCCAGCAGCCGAAAATTCCCGGGACAGTCGAACACCGGGGAGCTGTTTTTT

v_call: TRBV7-9
clone_size: once
j_call: TRBJ2-3
d_call: TRBD2
cdr3_aa: CASSGLAVDTQYF
cdr3_nt: TGTGCCAGCAGCGGACTAGCGGTTGATACGCAGTATTTT

v_call: TRBV9
clone_size: NA
j_call: TRBJ2-1
d_call: TRBD2
cdr3_aa: CASSASGGAYNEQFF
cdr3_nt: TGTGCCAGCAGCGCAAGCGGGGGAGCCTACAATGAGCAGTTCTTC